These 12 T cell receptor beta chains were sequenced from one sample in a study of cytomegalovirus exposure and HLA in healthy donors. Amplification used 60 Vbeta primers and 13 Jbeta primers. Repertoires were generated with immunoSEQ multiplex PCR, while TCRdb's copy carries only in-frame clones and drops some. The table for this sample gives approximately 120,000 clones. Sequencing used PBMCs. The receptors were sampled from a man aged 40-50 years in good health and CMV-seronegative.

Of note for this clone: Other nucleotide sequences in the sample specify the same CDR3. This sequence joins TRBV6-5 and TRBJ2-7, with TRBD1 matching over 9 bases. The CDR3 sequence is 15 residues long. J gave up 2 bases and V 6 bases, and 8 bases lay outside the gene matches. Germline CDR1 is MNHEY and CDR2 is SVGAGI. The chain's CDR3 is CASRRTGVGPYEQYF. DNA of the CDR3: TGTGCCAGCAGACGGACAGGGGTAGGTCCCTACGAGCAGTACTTC.

This chain links TRBV11-3 with TRBJ1-5; D remains ambiguous. CDR1 SGHNT and CDR2 YENEEA come from the germline V gene. CDR3 length: 13 amino acids. V was shortened by 3 bases and J by 6 bases, with 9 bases between the two germline ends. The CDR3 coding sequence is TGTGCCAGCAGCTTCACCCTCGGTCAGCCCCAGCATTTT. Its translation: CASSFTLGQPQHF.

The chain carries TRBV9 and TRBJ1-2; 7 positions match TRBD1. Per germline, CDR1 SGDLS and CDR2 YYNGEE. The CDR3 contains 14 residues. Unmatched junction bases numbered 10, after V lost 4 bases and J lost 7 bases. The CDR3 sequence is CASSTRDRQAGYTF. The CDR3 DNA follows: TGTGCCAGCAGCACCCGGGACAGACAGGCTGGCTACACCTTC.

The chain couples TRBV6-5 to TRBJ2-1, with a weak D call TRBD1 (6 bases). Germline values: CDR1 MNHEY, CDR2 SVGAGI. The CDR3 is 13 residues long. V was shortened by 5 bases and J by 4 bases, with 9 bases between the two germline ends. The CDR3 sequence: CASSPGQYNEQFF. The CDR3, as DNA: TGTGCCAGCAGTCCCGGACAGTACAATGAGCAGTTCTTC.

The chain employs TRBV5-6 and TRBJ2-3, with 11 bases identical to TRBD2. The CDR3 loop spans 16 amino acids. Trimming cost V 2 bases and J 2 bases; bases outside gene matches: 4. Germline V gene data show CDR1 as SGHDT and CDR2 as YYEEEE. CDR3 in amino acids: CASSLRLAGHTDTQYF. Here the CDR3 DNA reads TGTGCCAGCAGCTTAAGACTAGCGGGACACACAGATACGCAGTATTTT. The whole variable domain, remainder taken from reference TRBV5-6 and TRBJ2-3, is DAGVTQSPTHLIKTRGQQVTLRCSPKSGHDTVSWYQQALGQGPQFIFQYYEEEERQRGNFPDRFSGHQFPNYSSELNVNALLLGDSALYLCASSLRLAGHTDTQYFGPGTRLTVL.

The chain joins TRBV6-5 to TRBJ2-5; D is perhaps TRBD2 (5 bases). The tail of the sequence fits TRBJ2-7 better, so the J call may be wrong. Germline lookup yields CDR1 MNHEY and CDR2 SVGAGI. The CDR3 totals 14 residues. CDR3 protein: CASSYVSRADEQYF. In nucleotides, the CDR3 is TGTGCCAGCAGTTACGTTTCGAGGGCCGACGAGCAGTACTTC.

This rearrangement joins TRBV4-1 to TRBJ2-1; D is perhaps TRBD2 (5 bases). The germline CDR1 and CDR2 sequences are MGHRA and YSYEKL. Trimming shortened V by 0 bases and J by 3 bases, and 18 bases separated the two germline ends. This CDR3 spans 18 amino acids. CDR3 sequence: CASSQEMSWGEIYNEQFF. CDR3 coding DNA: TGCGCCAGCAGCCAAGAAATGTCCTGGGGAGAGATCTACAATGAGCAGTTCTTC.

The rearrangement uses TRBV28 and TRBJ2-1; TRBD1 matches at 11 bases. Germline CDR1 reads MDHEN; CDR2 reads SYDVKM. Unmatched junction bases numbered 7, after V lost 0 bases and J lost 6 bases. The CDR3 has 17 amino acids. The CDR3 DNA follows: TGTGCCAGCAGTTTATGGGCTGGGGGACAGGGGGGCAATGAGCAGTTCTTC. Residues: CASSLWAGGQGGNEQFF.

This sequence joins TRBV27 and TRBJ2-5; D possibly corresponds to TRBD1 (5 bases). The end of the DNA aligns better with TRBJ2-7, so the J call may be wrong. Per germline, CDR1 MNHEY and CDR2 SMNVEV (reference sequence). The CDR3 runs to 15 residues. Here the CDR3 DNA reads TGTGCCAGCAGTCATACAGGACAAACTAACTACGAGCAGTACTTC. Translated, it gives CASSHTGQTNYEQYF.

The CDR3, as DNA: TGTGCCAGCGCTCGGCCAGGTTCTGGGGCCAACGTCCTGACTTTC. This gives the protein CASARPGSGANVLTF. The V gene is TRBV6-5, the J gene TRBJ2-6; no clear D gene. CDR1 and CDR2 from the germline V gene are MNHEY and SVGAGI. V was pared by 8 bases and J by 1 base, with 12 bases between. CDR3 length: 15 residues.

This chain joins TRBV7-2 and TRBJ1-2, with 7 nucleotides matching TRBD1. CDR3 size: 15 residues. The germline V gene encodes CDR1 SGHTA and CDR2 FQGNSA. J was trimmed by 7 bases and V by 5 bases; bases with no gene match: 13. The CDR3 nucleotides are TGTGCCAGCAGCATTGACAGGGCCCTGATGGGTGGCTACACCTTC. The encoded protein is CASSIDRALMGGYTF.

The chain employs TRBV15 and TRBJ2-1; 9 bases are shared with TRBD1. The CDR3 extends over 16 amino acids. V lost 5 bases and J lost 6; bases outside the gene matches: 11. Germline V gives CDR1 LNHNV, CDR2 YYDKDF (reference sequence). This CDR3 is CATSPRRDRVGNEQFF. DNA for the CDR3: TGTGCCACCAGCCCACGCCGGGACAGGGTGGGCAATGAGCAGTTCTTC. The whole variable domain, filled in from reference TRBV15 and TRBJ2-1, reads DAMVIQNPRYQVTQFGKPVTLSCSQTLNHNVMYWYQQKSSQAPKLLFHYYDKDFNNEADTPDNFQSRRPNTSFCFLDIRSPGLGDTAMYLCATSPRRDRVGNEQFFGPGTRLTVL.